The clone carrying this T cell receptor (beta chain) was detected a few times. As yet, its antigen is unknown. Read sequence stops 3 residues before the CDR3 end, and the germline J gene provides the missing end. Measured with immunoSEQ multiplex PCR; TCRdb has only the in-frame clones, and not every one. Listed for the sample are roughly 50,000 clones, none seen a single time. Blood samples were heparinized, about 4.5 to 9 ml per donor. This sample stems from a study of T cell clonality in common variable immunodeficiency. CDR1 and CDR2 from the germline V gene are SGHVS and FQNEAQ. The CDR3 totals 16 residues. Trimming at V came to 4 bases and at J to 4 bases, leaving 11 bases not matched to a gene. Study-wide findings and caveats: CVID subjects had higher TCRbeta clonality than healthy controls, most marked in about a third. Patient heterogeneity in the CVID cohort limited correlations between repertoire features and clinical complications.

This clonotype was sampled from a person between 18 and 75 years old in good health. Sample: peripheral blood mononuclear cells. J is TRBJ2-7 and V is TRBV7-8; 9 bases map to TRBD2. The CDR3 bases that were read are TGTGCCAGCAGCTCGTTTTCCAGCGGGAGGAGATACGAG. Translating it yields CASSSFSSGRRYE. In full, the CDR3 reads CASSSFSSGRRYEQYF.